This T cell receptor (beta chain) was sequenced for a study of CD8+ T cells in alopecia areata. The treatment denotes: oral pan-JAK inhibitor, 5-10 mg twice daily. This clone occurred a few times. Antigen specificity is unknown. The junction departs from germline at one end; a sequencing error may be responsible. There are 15 residues in the CDR3. From germline, CDR1 is SGHTA and CDR2 FQGTGA. The authors extracted RNA and reverse transcribed it into cDNA as the sequencing template. TCRdb's table, derived via immunoSEQ multiplex PCR, lists solely in-frame clones and lacks some. In the table there are 150,000 to 200,000 clones, roughly 66% of which are singletons. Notes on the study in general: Whereas mice showed it more clearly, TCR sharing across patients was murkier, possibly because of HLA.

The clonotype was recovered from a human donor with alopecia areata. This chain joins TRBV7-3 and TRBJ2-7; 7 bases agree with TRBD1. The input for sequencing was CD4+ T cells sorted from blood, taken at week 24, from a patient treated with tofacitinib. The CDR3 nucleotides are TGTGCCAGCAGCCTAACCGGGACAGTGAACTACGAGCAGTACTTC. Residues: CASSLTGTVNYEQYF.